What follows are 15 T cell receptor beta chains derived from one specimen sequenced in a study of human T cells and chemical hapten exposure. Specified time point: healthy volunteer bleed at 2 weeks. Unfractionated whole blood was the source from which total RNA was extracted. TCRdb re-derived calls from the RACE reads in MiXCR, one entry per CDR3 protein. There are about 31,000 distinct CDR3 sequences in the sample; less than 8% occur only once, and 9.9% lies in the top ten. The sample was whole blood. The receptors stem from a human donor in good health. Some clones in this sample may be carry-over from other donors' samples.

This clonotype came up many times. The CDR3 nucleotides read TGCGCCAGCAGCCCAGGACTAGCGGGGAGAACAGATACGCAGTATTTT. The encoded protein is CASSPGLAGRTDTQYF. The chain has TRBV5-1 and TRBJ2-3, with 12 bases matching TRBD2. CDR3 length: 16 residues. Germline lookup yields CDR1 SGHRS and CDR2 YFSETQ. Germline trimming cut 4 bases from V and 3 bases from J; bases unmatched to any gene: 6.

Many counts were recorded for this clonotype. This chain links TRBV20-1 with TRBJ1-1; no definite D call. V gave up 3 bases and J gave up 8 bases, with 13 bases separating them. The V gene's germline CDR1 is DFQATT and CDR2 SNEGSKA (reference sequence). There are 12 residues in the CDR3. The chain's CDR3 is CSARAQGLEAFF. CDR3 nucleotide sequence: TGCAGTGCTAGGGCTCAAGGTTTAGAAGCTTTCTTT.

V is TRBV27 and J is TRBJ1-5; the D is unclear. Germline CDR1 is MNHEY and CDR2 is SMNVEV (reference sequence). The CDR3 runs to 11 residues. V was cut by 4 bases and J by 9 bases, with 7 bases left in between. CDR3 sequence (DNA): TGTGCCAGCAGTTGGCGAGGGCCCCAGCATTTT. Protein product: CASSWRGPQHF.

The chain joins TRBV18 to TRBJ2-7; possibly TRBD2 for D (6 bases). Germline V gene sequence: CDR1 KGHSH, CDR2 LQKENI. CDR3 length equals 16 residues. Deletions cut 6 bases from V and 2 bases from J, with 20 bases between. This chain's CDR3 is CASSPGLGTCPYEQYF. CDR3 nucleotide sequence: TGTGCCAGCTCCCCGGGTCTAGGGACTTGTCCCTACGAGCAGTACTTC.

The chain carries TRBV5-6 and TRBJ2-7; 11 bases match TRBD2. The CDR3 totals 14 residues. Per the germline V gene, CDR1 is SGHDT and CDR2 is YYEEEE. After removal of 3 bases from V and 6 bases from J, the junction contained 5 bases not matched to a gene. This CDR3 reads CASSYGLAGGEQYF. DNA of the CDR3: TGTGCCAGCAGCTACGGACTAGCGGGCGGCGAGCAGTACTTC.

This clonotype was found a few times. The V gene is TRBV20-1, the J gene TRBJ2-1; a possible D gene is TRBD2 (6 bases). Germline CDR1 reads DFQATT; CDR2 reads SNEGSKA (reference sequence). V lost 2 bases to trimming and J lost 0 bases, with 14 bases between them. There are 16 residues in the CDR3. In nucleotides, the CDR3 is TGCAGTGCTAGACCTAGCGTTACCTTCTCCTACAATGAGCAGTTCTTC. Its protein is CSARPSVTFSYNEQFF.

The rearrangement links TRBV12-5 to TRBJ1-4; no reliable D call. CDR1 and CDR2 from the germline V gene are LGHNT and FRNRAP. Trimming removed 6 bases at V and 7 bases at J, with 15 bases between. There are 14 residues in the CDR3. CDR3 in amino acids: CASGLVREGEKLFF. In nucleotides, the CDR3 is TGTGCTAGTGGACTGGTGAGGGAGGGTGAAAAACTGTTTTTT.

The genes are TRBV5-6 and TRBJ1-5, with TRBD1 matching over 9 bases. Germline V gene lookup returns CDR1 SGHDT and CDR2 YYEEEE. This CDR3 region has 15 residues. J gave up 7 bases and V 2 bases, and 7 bases lay outside the gene matches. The CDR3 region has the DNA TGTGCCAGCAGCTTCACAGGGGGCGGGGAGCAGCCCCAGCATTTT. This encodes CASSFTGGGEQPQHF.

This clonotype has a handful of counts. This chain links TRBV11-2 with TRBJ2-7; D not certain. The V gene's germline CDR1 is SGHAT and CDR2 FQNNGV. V lost 5 bases and J 4 bases, leaving 12 bases between the germline ends. This CDR3 is 13 amino acids long. CDR3 residues: CASSPQPRYEQYF. The DNA for the CDR3 is TGTGCCAGCAGCCCCCAACCACGGTACGAGCAGTACTTC.

The chain couples TRBV14 to TRBJ2-5; the D is unclear. V gave up 2 bases and J gave up 3 bases, with 13 bases separating them. Germline CDR1 is SGHDN and CDR2 is FVKESK. This CDR3 contains 15 residues. CDR3 residues: CASSQRPPGEETQYF. CDR3 in DNA: TGTGCCAGCAGCCAACGCCCGCCTGGGGAAGAGACCCAGTACTTC. Variable domain in full (rest from reference TRBV14 and TRBJ2-5): EAGVTQFPSHSVIEKGQTVTLRCDPISGHDNLYWYRRVMGKEIKFLLHFVKESKQDESGMPNNRFLAERTGGTYSTLKVQPAELEDSGVYFCASSQRPPGEETQYFGPGTRLLVL.

This clonotype appeared many times. The chain carries TRBV4-2 and TRBJ2-7; 9 nucleotides match TRBD1. J lost 0 bases, V lost 4 bases, and 7 bases had no gene match. The CDR3 length is 16 residues. Germline assignment: CDR1 LGHNA and CDR2 YNFKEQ. This CDR3 is CASSREGTGYSYEQYF. The DNA for the CDR3 is TGTGCCAGCAGCCGAGAAGGGACAGGGTACTCCTACGAGCAGTACTTC.

This clonotype showed up many times. V is TRBV12-5 and J is TRBJ2-5; 8 nucleotides align to TRBD1. Germline CDR1 is LGHNT and CDR2 is FRNRAP. The CDR3 extends over 13 amino acids. V lost 6 bases and J lost 5; bases outside the gene matches: 5. CDR3 amino acids: CASGVDRGETQYF. The CDR3 DNA reads as TGTGCTAGTGGCGTCGACAGGGGCGAGACCCAGTACTTC.

This clonotype was seen repeatedly, ten times or more. The V and J genes are TRBV6-2 or TRBV6-3 and TRBJ1-1, with TRBD1 as a possible D gene (5 bases). V was cut by 4 bases and J by 0 bases, with 12 bases left in between. Germline CDR1 MNHEY, CDR2 SVGEGT. CDR3 length: 15 amino acids. CDR3 DNA sequence: TGTGCCAGCAGTTCCTACAGGTTCCTGAACACTGAAGCTTTCTTT. Translating gives CASSSYRFLNTEAFF.

This clonotype was recorded many times. The chain carries TRBV5-1 and TRBJ2-7; D perhaps matches TRBD2 (7 bases). The CDR3 sequence is 14 residues long. The V and J ends lost 4 bases and 1 base respectively, with 12 bases between them. CDR1 is SGHRS, CDR2 YFSETQ, per germline. For the CDR3, the DNA is TGCGCCAGCAGCCAAGGGGGGGGATCCTACGAGCAGTACTTC. Translation: CASSQGGGSYEQYF.

This clonotype was recorded at least ten times. This chain connects TRBV4-3 to TRBJ2-1; D is undetermined. Trimming pared 6 bases from V and 7 bases from J, leaving 10 bases between. Germline values: CDR1 LGHNA, CDR2 YSLEER. CDR3 size: 12 residues. As DNA, the CDR3 is TGCGCCAGCAGGCCCTTGGAGAATGAGCAGTTCTTC. This sequence encodes CASRPLENEQFF.